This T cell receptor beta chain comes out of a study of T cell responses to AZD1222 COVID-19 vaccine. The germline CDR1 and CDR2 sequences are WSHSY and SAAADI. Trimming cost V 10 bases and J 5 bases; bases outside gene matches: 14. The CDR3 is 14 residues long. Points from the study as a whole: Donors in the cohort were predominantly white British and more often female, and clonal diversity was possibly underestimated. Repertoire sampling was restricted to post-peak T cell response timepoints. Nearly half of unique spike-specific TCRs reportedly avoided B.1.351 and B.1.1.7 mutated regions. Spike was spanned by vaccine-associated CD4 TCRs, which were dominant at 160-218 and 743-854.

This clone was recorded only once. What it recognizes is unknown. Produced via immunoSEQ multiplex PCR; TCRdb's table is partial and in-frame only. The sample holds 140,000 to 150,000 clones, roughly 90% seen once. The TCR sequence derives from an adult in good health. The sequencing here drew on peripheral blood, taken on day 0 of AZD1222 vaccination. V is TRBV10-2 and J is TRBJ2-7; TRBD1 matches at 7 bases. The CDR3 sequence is CATWTGLFRNEQYF. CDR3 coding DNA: TGCGCCACCTGGACAGGTCTGTTCCGTAACGAGCAGTACTTC.